This T cell receptor (beta chain) is drawn from a study of response to subunit inactivated influenza vaccine. Whole-study findings and limits: Authors suggested each seasonal influenza vaccination recruits few new T cells.

This clonotype was counted only a few times. Its antigen is unknown. The ends lost 5 bases at V and 8 bases at J; junction bases unmatched: 2. CDR1 and CDR2 (germline): SGHTA, FQGNSA. The CDR3 spans 14 residues. TCRdb redid the calling of the RT-PCR reads with MiXCR, one entry per CDR3 protein. The data hold around 200,000 distinct CDR3 sequences, with roughly an eighth observed a single time. The receptor's source is a man aged 45 to 65 who received an inactivated influenza vaccine. Material: CD8+ T cells sorted from PBMCs, obtained roughly 5 days after vaccination. The J gene is TRBJ2-1, the V gene TRBV7-2, with 14 bases matching TRBD2. The DNA for the CDR3 is TGTGCCAGCAGCCAGGGACTAGCGGGGGATGAGCAGTTCTTC. Protein sequence: CASSQGLAGDEQFF.